Here is one T cell receptor beta chain with its context. The data derive from a study of blood T cell repertoires in COVID-19. Study-wide background: Nucleic acid was either cDNA or gDNA, and it came from T cells, B-cell-depleted T cells, or PBMCs.

This CDR3 is 18 amino acids long. As processed by the authors: Cell counts per sample came from amplifying reference gene primers. TCRdb's table, derived via immunoSEQ multiplex PCR, lists solely in-frame clones and lacks some. D and trimming were read from the DNA, whereas the V and J calls and clone size are those reported in that table. The data contain approximately 330,000 clones, 80% to 90% of them singletons. Material: peripheral blood. The receptor was isolated from a man aged 30 to 39 with COVID-19, enrolled during active disease. The genes are TRBV21-1 and TRBJ2-7; whether TRBD2, the table's D call, matches the DNA was not checked. TRBV21-1 is termed a pseudogene. DNA of the CDR3: TGTGCCAGCGTGCCCGTTAGGACTAGCGGGAGTCCCAGATACGAGCAGTACTTC. Protein product: CASVPVRTSGSPRYEQYF.